A single sample gave rise to the 8 T cell receptor beta chains below, sequenced in a study of T cells in narcolepsy. Measured with immunoSEQ multiplex PCR; TCRdb has only the in-frame clones, and not every one. The table includes under 35,000 clones, around 83% detected once. The sequenced material came from memory (CD45RA-) CD4+ T cells from blood. These receptors all stem from a human donor in good health.

The chain joins TRBV6-5 to TRBJ2-6; D uncertain. From germline, CDR1 is MNHEY and CDR2 SVGAGI. V lost 5 bases to trimming and J lost 7 bases, with 12 bases between them. The CDR3 contains 14 residues. CDR3 amino acids: CASSTPETANVLTF. In DNA form, the CDR3 reads TGTGCCAGCAGTACCCCGGAGACCGCCAACGTCCTGACTTTC.

This clone was counted a few times. V gene TRBV28 combines with J gene TRBJ1-4, with D maybe TRBD1 (5 bases). The V end was cut by 4 bases, the J end by 7 bases, with 13 bases between. This CDR3 has 14 amino acids. Per the germline V gene, CDR1 is MDHEN and CDR2 is SYDVKM. CDR3: CASSSPNGGEKLFF. CDR3 in DNA: TGTGCCAGCAGTTCACCAAACGGGGGTGAAAAACTGTTTTTT.

V is TRBV6-1 and J is TRBJ1-2; TRBD1 is a possible D gene (5 bases). The CDR3 contains 13 residues. Per the germline V gene, CDR1 is MNHNS and CDR2 is SASEGT. Deletions cut 7 bases from V and 5 bases from J, with 14 bases between. The CDR3 region has the DNA TGTGCCAGCAACAACGGGGGTTTGTATGGCTACACCTTC. This codes for CASNNGGLYGYTF.

V and J are TRBV29-1 and TRBJ1-2; D remains unclear. V dropped 4 bases and J dropped 5 bases, with 11 bases sitting between them. CDR1 and CDR2 from the germline V gene are SQVTM and ANQGSEA. The CDR3 runs to 12 residues. The CDR3 DNA reads TGCAGCGTTGTGACCGACATATATGGCTACACCTTC. This encodes CSVVTDIYGYTF.

The J gene is TRBJ2-1, the V gene TRBV28; 14 nucleotides align to TRBD2. The CDR3 has 15 residues. Germline trimming cut 5 bases from V and 15 bases from J; bases unmatched to any gene: 12. Looked up from germline, CDR1 is MDHEN and CDR2 is SYDVKM. The DNA for the CDR3 is TGTGCCAGCAGTACGACTAGCGGGGGGGCAGGGTGGCGGTTCTTC. This codes for CASSTTSGGAGWRFF. Supplemented by reference TRBV28 and TRBJ2-1, the full variable domain reads DVKVTQSSRYLVKRTGEKVFLECVQDMDHENMFWYRQDPGLGLRLIYFSYDVKMKEKGDIPEGYSVSREKKERFSLILESASTNQTSMYLCASSTTSGGAGWRFFGPGTRLTVL.

The chain carries TRBV29-1 and TRBJ2-5; D remains ambiguous. The germline V gene has CDR1 SQVTM and CDR2 ANQGSEA. V was pared by 4 bases and J by 2 bases, with 2 bases between. This CDR3 contains 10 residues. CDR3 nucleotide sequence: TGCAGCGTTGGACAAGAGACCCAGTACTTC. Protein sequence: CSVGQETQYF.

The chain couples TRBV18 to TRBJ2-7; tentatively, D is TRBD1 (6 bases). Germline CDR1 KGHSH, CDR2 LQKENI. Trimming removed 2 bases from V and 3 bases from J, with 17 bases in between. This CDR3 contains 16 residues. The chain's CDR3 is CASSPGSGVVGYEQYF. CDR3 nucleotides: TGTGCCAGCTCACCAGGGTCAGGGGTGGTAGGCTACGAGCAGTACTTC. Filled out from reference TRBV18 and TRBJ2-7, the complete variable domain reads NAGVMQNPRHLVRRRGQEARLRCSPMKGHSHVYWYRQLPEEGLKFMVYLQKENIIDESGMPKERFSAEFPKEGPSILRIQQVVRGDSAAYFCASSPGSGVVGYEQYFGPGTRLTVT.

The chain joins TRBV5-1 to TRBJ1-6; D gene uncertain. Trimming took off 2 bases at V and 7 bases at J, with 13 bases between the two ends. The CDR3 loop spans 15 amino acids. CDR1 SGHRS and CDR2 YFSETQ come from the germline V gene. This CDR3 is CASSLGDQQNSPLHF. DNA for the CDR3: TGCGCCAGCAGCTTAGGCGACCAGCAAAATTCACCCCTCCACTTT.